This T cell receptor beta chain originates from a study of early stage breast cancer tumors. On the study more broadly: Around 10-fold was the mean read coverage per sample.

Clones were sequenced by immunoSEQ multiplex PCR, and TCRdb holds only the in-frame ones, with some missing. This sample has about 34,000 clones, with over 70% found just once. Germline CDR1 is GTSNPN and CDR2 is SVGIG (reference sequence). The CDR3 runs 13 residues. The V and J ends lost 0 bases and 8 bases respectively, with 10 bases between them. The receptor comes from a person aged 30 to 39 with breast cancer. The chain couples TRBV30 to TRBJ2-2; possibly TRBD1 or TRBD2 for D (5 bases each). Sequencing was carried out using breast tumor tissue. CDR3 sequence reads: CAWSVEGRGELFF. The CDR3, as DNA: TGTGCCTGGAGTGTAGAGGGGCGAGGGGAGCTGTTTTTT.